The present TCR beta chain was sequenced within a study of patients and donors after allogeneic stem cell transplantation. One entry per CDR3 protein, called by TCRdb with MiXCR from the RT-PCR reads. Seen here are tens of thousands of distinct CDR3 sequences, 6.8% observed once, and the top ten hold about 35%. This clonotype occurred once. One junction end does not reproduce the germline sequence, and a read error may be involved. This CDR3 is built from 15 residues. Looked up from germline, CDR1 is LGHNA and CDR2 is YSLEER. Sequenced: blood, either unsorted or a sorted T cell fraction (not recorded which). The sequence was obtained from a human donor who was either an allogeneic HSCT recipient or a stem cell or donor lymphocyte infusion donor (not recorded which). It is not recorded whose cells these are; they may come from a transplant donor. This rearrangement joins TRBV4-3 to TRBJ2-3, with D perhaps TRBD1 (5 bases). CDR3 residues: CASSQDRVFTGTQYF. In DNA, the CDR3 is TGCGCCAGCAGCCAAGACAGGGTTTTCACAGGTACGCAGTATTTT.